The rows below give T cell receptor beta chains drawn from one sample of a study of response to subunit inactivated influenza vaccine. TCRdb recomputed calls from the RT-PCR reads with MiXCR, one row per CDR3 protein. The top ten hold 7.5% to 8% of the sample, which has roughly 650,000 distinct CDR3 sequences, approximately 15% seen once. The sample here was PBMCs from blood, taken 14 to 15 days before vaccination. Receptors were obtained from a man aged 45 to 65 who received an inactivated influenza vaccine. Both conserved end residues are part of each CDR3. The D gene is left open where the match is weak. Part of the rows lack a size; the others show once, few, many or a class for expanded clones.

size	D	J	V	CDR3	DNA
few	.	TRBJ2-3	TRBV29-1	CSASRRTDTQYF	TGCAGCGCCAGTAGGCGCACAGATACGCAGTATTTT
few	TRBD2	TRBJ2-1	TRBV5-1	CASSTTSGSFNEQFF	TGCGCCAGCAGCACAACTAGCGGGAGTTTTAATGAGCAGTTCTTC
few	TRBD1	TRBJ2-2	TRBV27	CASRWTGGRELFF	TGTGCCAGCAGATGGACAGGGGGTAGGGAGCTGTTTTTT
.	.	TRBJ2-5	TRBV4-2	CASSQDDLGGETQYF	TGTGCCAGCAGCCAAGATGACCTCGGGGGAGAGACCCAGTACTTC
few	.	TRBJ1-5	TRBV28	CASSLSARGRQPQHF	TGTGCCAGCAGTTTATCGGCCAGGGGACGACAGCCCCAGCATTTT
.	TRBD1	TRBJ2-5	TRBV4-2	CASSQRYGTGGPETQYF	TGTGCCAGCAGCCAAAGATACGGGACAGGGGGCCCAGAGACCCAGTACTTC
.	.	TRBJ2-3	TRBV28	CASSSDNTDTQYF	TGTGCCAGCAGTTCAGACAACACAGATACGCAGTATTTT
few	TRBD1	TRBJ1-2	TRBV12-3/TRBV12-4	CASSFQGQGRYGYTF	TGTGCCAGCAGTTTTCAGGGACAGGGGAGATATGGCTACACCTTC
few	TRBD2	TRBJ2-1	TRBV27	CASSLPSGGYNEQFF	TGTGCCAGCAGTTTACCTAGCGGTGGCTACAATGAGCAGTTCTTC
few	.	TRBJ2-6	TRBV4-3	CASSQDPANVLTF	TGCGCCAGCAGCCAAGATCCGGCCAACGTCCTGACTTTC
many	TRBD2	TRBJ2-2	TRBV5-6	CASREGLAGLTGELFF	TGTGCCAGCAGAGAGGGACTAGCGGGGTTAACCGGGGAGCTGTTTTTT
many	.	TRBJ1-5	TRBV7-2	CASSLGERQPQHF	TGTGCCAGCAGCTTAGGAGAAAGGCAGCCCCAGCATTTT
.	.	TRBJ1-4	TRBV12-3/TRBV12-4	CASSFIFDDEKLFF	TGTGCCAGCAGTTTTATCTTTGACGACGAAAAACTGTTTTTT
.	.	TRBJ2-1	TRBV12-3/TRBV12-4	CASSFSGSGFEQFF	TGTGCCAGCAGTTTTTCTGGTTCGGGCTTTGAGCAGTTCTTC
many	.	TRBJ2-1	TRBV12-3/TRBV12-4	CASRSRDEQFF	TGTGCTTCAAGGAGTCGGGATGAGCAGTTCTTC
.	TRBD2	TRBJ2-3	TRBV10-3	CAIRSGTSGGADTQYF	TGTGCCATCAGGTCCGGGACTAGCGGGGGGGCAGATACGCAGTATTTT
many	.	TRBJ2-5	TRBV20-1	CSATRTSSQETQYF	TGCAGTGCCACCCGCACTAGCAGCCAAGAGACCCAGTACTTC
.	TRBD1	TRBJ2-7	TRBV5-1	CASSDIGQGAEQYF	TGCGCCAGCAGCGACATCGGACAGGGTGCCGAGCAGTACTTC
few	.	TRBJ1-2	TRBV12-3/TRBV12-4	CASSATGTLYGYTF	TGTGCCAGCAGTGCGACCGGGACACTCTATGGCTACACCTTC
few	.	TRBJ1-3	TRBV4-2	CASSQDQRVSSGNTIYF	TGTGCCAGCAGCCAAGATCAAAGGGTATCTTCTGGAAACACCATATATTTT
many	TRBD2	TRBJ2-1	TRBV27	CASSFSLAGYNEQFF	TGTGCCAGCAGTTTTTCTCTAGCGGGGTACAATGAGCAGTTCTTC
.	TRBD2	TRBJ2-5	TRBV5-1	CASSTRTSRETQYF	TGCGCCAGCAGCACCCGGACTAGTCGAGAGACCCAGTACTTC
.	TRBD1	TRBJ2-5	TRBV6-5	CASSSGTGGQGGETQYF	TGTGCCAGCAGTTCCGGGACAGGGGGCCAAGGAGGAGAGACCCAGTACTTC
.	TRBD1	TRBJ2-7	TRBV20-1	CSASTLDRGPYEQYF	TGCAGTGCTAGCACCCTGGACAGGGGCCCATACGAGCAGTACTTC
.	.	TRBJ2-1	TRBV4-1	CASSQDGTYYNEQFF	TGCGCCAGCAGCCAAGATGGGACATACTACAATGAGCAGTTCTTC
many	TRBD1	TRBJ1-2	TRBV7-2	CASSLGLQGDYTF	TGTGCCAGCAGCTTAGGTTTACAGGGGGACTACACCTTC
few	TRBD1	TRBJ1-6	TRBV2	CASSGDRVVGSPLHF	TGTGCCAGCAGTGGGGACAGGGTGGTGGGGTCACCCCTCCACTTT
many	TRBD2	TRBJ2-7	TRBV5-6	CASSSAGVYEQYF	TGTGCCAGCAGCTCAGCGGGGGTCTACGAGCAGTACTTC
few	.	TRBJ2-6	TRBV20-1	CSATTGLSGANVLTF	TGCAGTGCGACTACAGGGCTTTCTGGGGCCAACGTCCTGACTTTC
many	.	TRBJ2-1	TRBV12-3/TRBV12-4	CASSFGRNNEQFF	TGTGCCAGCAGTTTTGGACGGAACAATGAGCAGTTCTTC
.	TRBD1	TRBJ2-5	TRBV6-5	CASSFRTGGGWETQYF	TGTGCCAGCAGTTTTCGGACAGGGGGCGGCTGGGAGACCCAGTACTTC
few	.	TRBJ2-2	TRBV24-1	CATSDPSANTGELFF	TGTGCCACCAGTGATCCTAGCGCGAACACCGGGGAGCTGTTTTTT
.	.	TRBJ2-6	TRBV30	CAWSARLWGSTRANVLTF	TGTGCCTGGAGTGCCCGCCTGTGGGGCAGCACTCGGGCCAACGTCCTGACTTTC
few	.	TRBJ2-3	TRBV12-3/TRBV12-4	CASSLGAQALIGTDTQYF	TGTGCCAGCAGTTTAGGGGCCCAGGCGCTAATTGGCACAGATACGCAGTATTTT
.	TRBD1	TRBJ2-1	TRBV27	CASRAGTGKYNEQFF	TGTGCCAGCAGGGCCGGGACAGGGAAATACAATGAGCAGTTCTTC
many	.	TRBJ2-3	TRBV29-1	CSVEDRAGPDTQYF	TGCAGCGTTGAAGACCGCGCTGGACCAGATACGCAGTATTTT
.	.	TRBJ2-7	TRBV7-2	CASSFLSETYEQYF	TGTGCCAGCAGCTTTCTCTCTGAAACCTACGAGCAGTACTTC
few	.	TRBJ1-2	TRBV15	CATSSLWGDGYTF	TGTGCCACCAGCAGCCTTTGGGGGGATGGCTACACCTTC
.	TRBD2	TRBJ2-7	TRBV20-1	CSAGTSGSRGQYF	TGCAGTGCCGGGACTAGCGGGAGTCGAGGGCAGTACTTC
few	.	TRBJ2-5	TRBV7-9	CASSLEYRQAQETQYF	TGTGCCAGCAGCTTAGAGTATCGACAGGCCCAAGAGACCCAGTACTTC
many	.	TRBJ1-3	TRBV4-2	CASRHPGGSSGNTIYF	TGTGCCAGCAGACACCCAGGTGGAAGCTCTGGAAACACCATATATTTT
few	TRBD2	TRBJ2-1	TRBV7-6	CASSSGTRKAEQFF	TGTGCCAGCAGCTCCGGGACTAGAAAGGCTGAGCAGTTCTTC